This entry lists 3 T cell receptor beta chains sequenced from one sample in a study of blood T cell repertoires in COVID-19. TCRdb keeps only in-frame clones here, not all; method: immunoSEQ multiplex PCR. In the table there are about 130,000 clones, around 82% of which are singletons. Sample: peripheral blood. The receptors were gathered from a man in his thirties or forties with COVID-19, enrolled during active disease.

The rearrangement links TRBV4-3 to TRBJ2-1; TRBD2 matches at 12 bases. Germline V CDR1 and CDR2: LGHNA, YSLEER. The trim removed 4 bases at V and 9 bases at J, leaving 10 bases unmatched. The CDR3 contains 16 residues. CDR3 sequence (DNA): TGCGCCAGCAGCCCTGCCCTAGCGGGGGGGCGGGGTGAGCAGTTCTTC. Translating gives CASSPALAGGRGEQFF.

The rearrangement joins TRBV6-5 to TRBJ1-2; 11 nucleotides match TRBD1. Germline V lookup: CDR1 MNHEY, CDR2 SVGAGI. CDR3 size: 14 residues. V lost 6 bases, J lost 7 bases, and 7 bases stayed unmatched. CDR3 sequence: CASRRTGGAGGYTF. The CDR3 bases are TGTGCCAGCAGGAGGACAGGGGGCGCGGGTGGCTACACCTTC.

This chain connects TRBV11-2 to TRBJ2-7, with D uncertain. Trimming removed 1 base at V and 4 bases at J, with 5 bases between. The CDR3 covers 12 residues. Per the germline V gene, CDR1 is SGHAT and CDR2 is FQNNGV. CDR3 sequence (DNA): TGTGCCAGCAGCTTAGCCACTTACGAGCAGTACTTC. Translated, it gives CASSLATYEQYF.